This TCR beta chain was retrieved from a study of blood T cells in healthy people across ages. Broader study findings: Aged donors had fewer naive CD4+ cells and lower diversity than long-lived donors.

This clonotype was seen only a few times. Antigen: not known. The use of a sample-barcoded 5' primer and a J-beta primer mix characterized a second PCR of 7 to 11 cycles. TCRdb itself ran the 5' RACE reads through MiXCR, one entry per CDR3 protein. Here the sample spans some 800,000 distinct CDR3 sequences, just under 25% being singletons. The sample also formed part of further work on T cells of mothers and their children.

Sequencing was done on a sample of blood. The sequence was collected from a boy younger than 18 in good health.

The CDR3 reads CASSHPPGPEKLFF. The CDR3 DNA sequence: TGCGCCAGCAGCCACCCCCCGGGGCCCGAAAAACTGTTTTTT. The V gene is TRBV4-1, the J gene TRBJ1-4; tentative D call: TRBD1 (5 bases). V lost 3 bases and J 8 bases, leaving 13 bases between the germline ends. Germline assignment: CDR1 MGHRA and CDR2 YSYEKL. This CDR3 has 14 residues.